A selection of T cell receptor beta chains follows, all from one sample in a study of long-term antiretroviral therapy in people with HIV. The method was immunoSEQ multiplex PCR; TCRdb's version includes in-frame clones alone and lacks a portion of them. The sample holds 20,000 to 25,000 clones, under 80% seen once. This specimen was unsorted PBMCs, taken 1.1 years before starting antiretroviral therapy. The receptors derive from a woman in her thirties or forties with HIV. CDR3s leave out the opening cysteine and the closing phenylalanine or tryptophan. Fields, in order: clone size, V gene, D gene, CDR3 protein. A D gene is named only where the DNA matches it firmly. Some rows have no size entry. The others give once, few or many, or a class for an expanded clone.

abundance: NA; v_gene: TRBV7-8; d_gene: NA; CDR3aa: ASSLRAGARIGNTIY
abundance: NA; v_gene: TRBV11-2; d_gene: TRBD2; CDR3aa: ASSLGGGKYEQY
abundance: NA; v_gene: TRBV6-1; d_gene: NA; CDR3aa: ASSFPGTDTQY
abundance: NA; v_gene: TRBV10-1; d_gene: NA; CDR3aa: ASSEGVGPNQPQH
abundance: NA; v_gene: TRBV27; d_gene: NA; CDR3aa: ASSPAGANYGYT
abundance: few; v_gene: TRBV10-3; d_gene: NA; CDR3aa: AISDGGNGEKLF
abundance: few; v_gene: TRBV2; d_gene: TRBD2; CDR3aa: ASSVSLAGTDTQY
abundance: NA; v_gene: TRBV27; d_gene: NA; CDR3aa: ASSLPGGNTEAF
abundance: NA; v_gene: TRBV2; d_gene: TRBD1; CDR3aa: ASREGGWGGNTIY
abundance: NA; v_gene: TRBV27; d_gene: NA; CDR3aa: ASKGQPYGYT
abundance: NA; v_gene: TRBV6-6; d_gene: NA; CDR3aa: ASSYSSTRLEAF
abundance: NA; v_gene: TRBV18; d_gene: NA; CDR3aa: ASSPPQGRRGLEQF
abundance: few; v_gene: TRBV30; d_gene: TRBD1; CDR3aa: AWSGTGLYSNQPQH
abundance: once; v_gene: TRBV5-5; d_gene: TRBD1; CDR3aa: ASSSDRASTDTQY
abundance: once; v_gene: TRBV19; d_gene: TRBD1; CDR3aa: ASSITGGLQETQY
abundance: NA; v_gene: TRBV7-8; d_gene: NA; CDR3aa: ASSLVRGAHGYT
abundance: once; v_gene: TRBV2; d_gene: NA; CDR3aa: ASAGQNTEAF